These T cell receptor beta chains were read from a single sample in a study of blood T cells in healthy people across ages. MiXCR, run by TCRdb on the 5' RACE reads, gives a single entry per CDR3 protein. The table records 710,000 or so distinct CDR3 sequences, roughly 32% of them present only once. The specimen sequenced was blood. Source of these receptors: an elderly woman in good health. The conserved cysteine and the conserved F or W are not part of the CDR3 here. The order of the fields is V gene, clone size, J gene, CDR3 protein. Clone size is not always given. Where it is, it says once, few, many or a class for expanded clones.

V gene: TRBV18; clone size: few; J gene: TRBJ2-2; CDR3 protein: ASSRKQNTGELF
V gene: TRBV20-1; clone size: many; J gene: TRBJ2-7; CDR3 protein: SASRGGRYEQY
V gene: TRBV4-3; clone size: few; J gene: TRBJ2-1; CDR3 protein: ASSQDGGLDPPF
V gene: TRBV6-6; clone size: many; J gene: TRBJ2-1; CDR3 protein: ASRPGLAEYNEQF
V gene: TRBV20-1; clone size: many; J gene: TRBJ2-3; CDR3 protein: SARAQQGVGDTQY
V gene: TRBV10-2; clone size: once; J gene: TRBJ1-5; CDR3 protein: ASSESLGQPQH
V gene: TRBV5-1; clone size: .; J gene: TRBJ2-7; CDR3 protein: ASRSATLYEQY
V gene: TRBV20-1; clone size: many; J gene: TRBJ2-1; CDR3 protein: SARDQVGQF
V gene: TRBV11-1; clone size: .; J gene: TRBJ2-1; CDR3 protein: ASSLEAGAVYEQF
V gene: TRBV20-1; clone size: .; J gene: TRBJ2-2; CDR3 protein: SASLLGGHGELF
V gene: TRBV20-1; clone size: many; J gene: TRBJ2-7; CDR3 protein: SARVHRSGGRTYEQY
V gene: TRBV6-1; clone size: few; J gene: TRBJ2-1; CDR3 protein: ASTGLAGLYNEQF
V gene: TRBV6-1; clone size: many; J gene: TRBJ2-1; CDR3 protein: ASSDSGGAGDEQF
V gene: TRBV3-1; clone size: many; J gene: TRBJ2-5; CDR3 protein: ASSQGTVQETQY
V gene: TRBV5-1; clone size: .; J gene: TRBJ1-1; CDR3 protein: ASSLARGTASTEAF
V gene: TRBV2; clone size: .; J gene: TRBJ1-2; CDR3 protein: AGRRDRGNLGYT
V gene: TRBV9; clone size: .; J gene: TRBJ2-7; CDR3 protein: ASSVTSGEQY
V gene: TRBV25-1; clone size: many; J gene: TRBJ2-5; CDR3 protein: ASSPVTGGQETQY
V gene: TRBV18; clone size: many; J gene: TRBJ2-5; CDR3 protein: ASSPGREKTQY